The 26 T cell receptor beta chains presented below share a single source sample, sequenced in a study of PD-1 blockade in classical Hodgkin lymphoma. Libraries were prepared by immunoSEQ multiplex PCR; TCRdb keeps only in-frame clonotypes and omits some of them. The table shows about 84,000 clones, with 75% to 90% occurring only once. Every one of the patients relapsed after autologous stem cell transplantation (brentuximab vedotin exposure was variable). Sequenced here: peripheral blood mononuclear cells (PBMCs), sampled at baseline. Receptor source: a human donor with classical Hodgkin lymphoma.

The chain couples TRBV18 to TRBJ1-4; D remains ambiguous. Trimming left V 2 bases short and J 6 bases short, with 7 bases between. This CDR3 is 13 amino acids long. Germline CDR1 is KGHSH and CDR2 is LQKENI. The CDR3 coding sequence is TGTGCCAGCTCACCAGGAGGGTATGAAAAACTGTTTTTT. Protein sequence: CASSPGGYEKLFF.

The chain recombines TRBV19 with TRBJ1-5, with a weak D call TRBD1 (5 bases). Germline CDR1 and CDR2: LNHDA and SQIVND (reference sequence). The CDR3 spans 14 residues. V lost 3 bases, J lost 7 bases, and 13 bases lay in between. The CDR3 coding sequence is TGTGCCAGTAGTATCGCGCAGGGCCAACAGCCCCAGCATTTT. The encoded protein is CASSIAQGQQPQHF.

This clone was seen a single time. The rearrangement uses TRBV9 and TRBJ1-3; tentatively, D is TRBD1 (6 bases). The germline CDR1 and CDR2 sequences are SGDLS and YYNGEE. The V end was cut by 0 bases, the J end by 4 bases, with 14 bases between. The CDR3 is made up of 16 amino acids. The CDR3 sequence is CASSVANRAGGNTIYF. The CDR3 DNA reads TGTGCCAGCAGCGTAGCTAACAGGGCAGGGGGAAACACCATATATTTT. The complete variable domain, with remaining parts taken from reference TRBV9 and TRBJ1-3, reads DSGVTQTPKHLITATGQRVTLRCSPRSGDLSVYWYQQSLDQGLQFLIQYYNGEERAKGNILERFSAQQFPDLHSELNLSSLELGDSALYFCASSVANRAGGNTIYFGEGSWLTVV.

The J gene is TRBJ2-1, the V gene TRBV7-2; the D gene is possibly TRBD2 (6 bases). Germline assignment: CDR1 SGHTA and CDR2 FQGNSA. This CDR3 comprises 16 residues. V gave up 1 base and J gave up 3 bases, with 13 bases separating them. Here the CDR3 reads CASSLGLVKNYNEQFF. DNA of the CDR3: TGTGCCAGCAGCTTAGGACTAGTGAAGAACTACAATGAGCAGTTCTTC.

The V call is TRBV4-3, the J call TRBJ1-2; tentative D call: TRBD1 (6 bases). Trimming cost V 2 bases and J 8 bases, with 21 bases left between them. Per the germline V gene, CDR1 is LGHNA and CDR2 is YSLEER. This CDR3 spans 16 amino acids. CDR3 bases: TGCGCCAGCAGCCAACACCGGGGGCAGGGAGTGAGAGGCTACACCTTC. Protein sequence: CASSQHRGQGVRGYTF.

In this sample, this clone turned up a few times. Here the CDR3 reads CASSLHPGLAGRNEQYF. CDR3 in DNA: TGTGCCAGCAGCTTGCATCCGGGACTAGCGGGGAGGAATGAGCAGTACTTC. The chain couples TRBV7-8 to TRBJ2-7, with TRBD2 identical over 13 bases. The germline V gene encodes CDR1 SGHVS and CDR2 FQNEAQ. This CDR3 spans 17 amino acids. V lost 3 bases, J lost 7 bases, and 12 bases stayed unmatched. Variable domain in full (rest from reference TRBV7-8 and TRBJ2-7): GAGVSQSPRYKVAKRGQDVALRCDPISGHVSLFWYQQALGQGPEFLTYFQNEAQLDKSGLPSDRFFAERPEGSVSTLKIQRTQQEDSAVYLCASSLHPGLAGRNEQYFGPGTRLTVT.

This clone was seen a single time. The rearrangement uses TRBV2 and TRBJ2-1, with D perhaps matching TRBD1 (6 bases). The ends were cut back, 6 bases at V and 1 base at J, with 13 bases in the middle. The V gene's germline CDR1 is SNHLY and CDR2 FYNNEI. This CDR3 has 15 amino acids. Written as DNA, the CDR3 is TGTGCCAGCAGGCCTGGACAGCTATCCTACAATGAGCAGTTCTTC. The encoded protein is CASRPGQLSYNEQFF.

This chain links TRBV19 with TRBJ2-7; 12 nucleotides line up with TRBD2. The CDR3 totals 15 residues. The germline V gene has CDR1 LNHDA and CDR2 SQIVND (reference sequence). The V segment lost 6 bases and the J segment 4 bases; nucleotides outside the gene matches: 7. CDR3 protein: CASRAGTSGSYEQYF. CDR3 nucleotide sequence: TGTGCCAGTAGGGCCGGGACTAGCGGGTCTTACGAGCAGTACTTC. Complete variable domain (other parts from reference TRBV19 and TRBJ2-7): DGGITQSPKYLFRKEGQNVTLSCEQNLNHDAMYWYRQDPGQGLRLIYYSQIVNDFQKGDIAEGYSVSREKKESFPLTVTSAQKNPTAFYLCASRAGTSGSYEQYFGPGTRLTVT.

A few counts support this clone. For the CDR3, the DNA is TGTGCCAGCAGCTTAGGGGGCACGGGATACGAGCAGTACTTC. Its protein product is CASSLGGTGYEQYF. The chain uses TRBV11-3 and TRBJ2-7; possibly TRBD1 or TRBD2 for D (5 bases each). Germline loops: CDR1 SGHNT, CDR2 YENEEA. Between the trimmed V and J ends, which lost 1 base and 4 bases, there was a span of 11 bases. The length of the CDR3 is 14 residues.

V gene TRBV4-1 combines with J gene TRBJ2-7; the D is unclear. CDR1 and CDR2 from the germline V gene are MGHRA and YSYEKL. V dropped 0 bases and J dropped 3 bases, with 12 bases sitting between them. CDR3 size: 15 residues. This CDR3 reads CASSQESNRNYEQYF. The CDR3 DNA reads as TGCGCCAGCAGCCAAGAGTCTAACAGAAACTACGAGCAGTACTTC.

The chain links TRBV6-1 to TRBJ2-2; the D gene is possibly TRBD2 (5 bases). Trimming took off 7 bases at V and 1 base at J, with 10 bases between the two ends. Germline CDR1 and CDR2: MNHNS and SASEGT. CDR3 length equals 14 residues. The CDR3, as DNA: TGTGCCAGCAAGGAGCGGATGAACACCGGGGAGCTGTTTTTT. As protein: CASKERMNTGELFF.

The rearrangement joins TRBV18 to TRBJ2-5; no firm D call. Germline values: CDR1 KGHSH, CDR2 LQKENI. Between the trimmed V and J ends, which lost 4 bases and 1 base, there was a span of 7 bases. The CDR3 extends over 13 amino acids. CDR3 amino acids: CASSLTRQETQYF. The CDR3 DNA is TGTGCCAGCTCACTAACTCGCCAAGAGACCCAGTACTTC. The whole variable domain, filled in from reference TRBV18 and TRBJ2-5, reads NAGVMQNPRHLVRRRGQEARLRCSPMKGHSHVYWYRQLPEEGLKFMVYLQKENIIDESGMPKERFSAEFPKEGPSILRIQQVVRGDSAAYFCASSLTRQETQYFGPGTRLLVL.

V gene TRBV5-6 combines with J gene TRBJ2-2, with 11 bases fitting TRBD1. V dropped 2 bases and J dropped 6; count of bases not matched to a gene: 6. This CDR3 contains 16 residues. Germline CDR1 and CDR2: SGHDT and YYEEEE. The CDR3 is CASSFPGQGVAGELFF. CDR3 in DNA: TGTGCCAGCAGCTTTCCGGGACAGGGGGTCGCCGGGGAGCTGTTTTTT.

The genes are TRBV19 and TRBJ1-2; D might be TRBD1 (5 bases). V lost 6 bases and J lost 6, with 29 bases in between. The CDR3 length is 18 residues. From germline, CDR1 is LNHDA and CDR2 SQIVND (reference sequence). In DNA form, the CDR3 reads TGTGCCAGTAGCTTTATCTCGAATCTCTGGGGGGAGAAGGATGGCTACACCTTC. Translation: CASSFISNLWGEKDGYTF.

This rearrangement joins TRBV9 to TRBJ2-1; 8 nucleotides match TRBD1. This CDR3 is built from 15 residues. Per the germline V gene, CDR1 is SGDLS and CDR2 is YYNGEE. J gave up 3 bases and V 6 bases, and 8 bases lay outside the gene matches. The CDR3 is CASKPGQAYYNEQFF. The CDR3 nucleotides read TGTGCCAGCAAACCGGGACAGGCCTACTACAATGAGCAGTTCTTC.

This chain connects TRBV5-1 to TRBJ1-4, with D maybe TRBD1 (5 bases). The V gene's germline CDR1 is SGHRS and CDR2 YFSETQ. This CDR3 contains 13 residues. V lost 1 base to trimming and J lost 12 bases, with 13 bases between them. In nucleotides, the CDR3 is TGCGCCAGCAGCTTGTACGGGGCGAGGGAACTGTTTTTT. It specifies CASSLYGARELFF.

The genes are TRBV4-1 and TRBJ1-6; no clear D. Trimming stripped 2 bases from V and 5 bases from J, with 13 bases between. CDR3 length equals 16 residues. Germline V gene lookup returns CDR1 MGHRA and CDR2 YSYEKL. CDR3 in amino acids: CASSQLPTQNNSPLHF. The DNA of the CDR3 is TGCGCCAGCAGCCAACTTCCAACGCAGAATAATTCACCCCTCCACTTT.

The genes are TRBV4-3 and TRBJ2-7; D possibly corresponds to TRBD1 (5 bases). V was clipped by 1 base and J by 6 bases, with 10 bases between them. CDR3 length: 13 residues. CDR1 and CDR2 from the germline V gene are LGHNA and YSLEER. For the CDR3, the DNA is TGCGCCAGCAGCCAAGCCGGAACAGGCGAGCAGTACTTC. Its translation is CASSQAGTGEQYF.

This clone showed up just once. The CDR3 reads CASSQQGTNYGYTF. The CDR3, as DNA: TGTGCCAGCAGTCAACAGGGCACAAACTATGGCTACACCTTC. The V and J genes are TRBV28 and TRBJ1-2; the D gene is possibly TRBD1 (6 bases). CDR3 length: 14 amino acids. Trimming cost V 5 bases and J 2 bases, with 12 bases left between them. Germline V gene lookup returns CDR1 MDHEN and CDR2 SYDVKM.

The V and J genes are TRBV7-9 and TRBJ2-1; 8 nucleotides align to TRBD2. Losses at the gene ends were 2 bases for V and 8 bases for J; bases not matched to a gene: 5. Germline V lookup: CDR1 SEHNR, CDR2 FQNEAQ (reference sequence). This CDR3 contains 14 residues. The CDR3 here is CASSLSGGVDEQFF. The CDR3 DNA sequence: TGTGCCAGCAGCTTATCCGGGGGGGTCGATGAGCAGTTCTTC.

V and J are TRBV7-9 and TRBJ2-5, with D perhaps being TRBD1 or TRBD2 (5 bases each). CDR3 length: 16 residues. Germline values: CDR1 SEHNR, CDR2 FQNEAQ (reference sequence). V was shortened by 3 bases and J by 0 bases, with 14 bases between the two germline ends. CDR3: CASSLLGTWYQETQYF. The CDR3 DNA reads as TGTGCCAGCAGCTTGTTGGGGACGTGGTACCAAGAGACCCAGTACTTC.

This chain links TRBV5-1 with TRBJ2-3; possibly TRBD2 for D (6 bases). Germline CDR1 SGHRS, CDR2 YFSETQ. Trimming removed 6 bases at V and 1 base at J, with 12 bases between. CDR3 size: 14 residues. In DNA, the CDR3 is TGCGCCAGCAACTCAGCGGGTGGCACAGATACGCAGTATTTT. Its protein product is CASNSAGGTDTQYF.

This chain connects TRBV6-1 to TRBJ1-4; D remains ambiguous. Germline V gene data show CDR1 as MNHNS and CDR2 as SASEGT. With 4 bases removed from V and 5 bases from J, the gap between germline ends came to 11 bases. The CDR3 loop spans 14 amino acids. CDR3 region: CASSVYRENEKLFF. The CDR3 nucleotides read TGTGCCAGCAGTGTATACCGGGAGAATGAAAAACTGTTTTTT.

The chain is built from TRBV7-9 and TRBJ2-3; D is undetermined. With 3 bases removed from V and 3 bases from J, the gap between germline ends came to 7 bases. Germline-derived CDR1 and CDR2 are SEHNR and FQNEAQ (reference sequence). This CDR3 is built from 13 residues. The CDR3 region is CASSFFGTDTQYF. In DNA, the CDR3 is TGTGCCAGCAGCTTTTTCGGGACAGATACGCAGTATTTT.

The chain recombines TRBV13 with TRBJ1-1, with 8 bases aligning to TRBD1. The germline V gene encodes CDR1 PRHDT and CDR2 FYEKMQ (reference sequence). Germline trimming cut 3 bases from V and 2 bases from J; bases unmatched to any gene: 2. The length of the CDR3 is 14 residues. CDR3 protein: CASSFGQGNTEAFF. The CDR3 nucleotides are TGTGCCAGCAGCTTTGGACAGGGAAACACTGAAGCTTTCTTT.

To note about this clone: Within the sample, other DNA sequences also encode this same CDR3. The V gene is TRBV20-1, the J gene TRBJ2-2; no firm D call. The germline V and J ends were trimmed by 2 bases and 2 bases, with 0 bases remaining between them. The CDR3 has 11 residues. Germline assignment: CDR1 DFQATT and CDR2 SNEGSKA (reference sequence). This CDR3 reads CSARNTGELFF. The CDR3 region has the DNA TGCAGTGCTAGAAACACCGGGGAGCTGTTTTTT.